This TCR beta chain was identified in a study of CD8 T cells in Susac syndrome. The germline V gene encodes CDR1 MNHEY and CDR2 SVGEGT. With 4 bases clipped from V and 5 bases from J, the junction kept 5 bases outside the gene matches. The CDR3 length is 15 residues. This clonotype was seen more than once but under ten times. RNA was extracted with the RNeasy kit, and a quantity of roughly 0.45 to 1 ug was reverse transcribed using random hexamers. The authors amplified TCR beta CDR3 across 54 Vbeta and 13 Jbeta using immunoSEQ multiplex PCR. One entry per CDR3 protein results from TCRdb running MiXCR on the immunoSEQ multiplex PCR reads. The sample records fewer than 250,000 distinct CDR3 sequences, about 94% being singletons.

V gene TRBV6-2 or TRBV6-3 combines with J gene TRBJ1-6; 7 nucleotides align to TRBD1. The sequencing input was CD4+ T cells from PBMCs. This receptor was obtained from a human donor in good health. The CDR3 protein is CASSSWTGDNSPLHF. The CDR3 region has the DNA TGTGCCAGCAGTTCTTGGACAGGAGATAATTCACCCCTCCACTTT.